By proportion, the clone carrying this T cell receptor (beta chain) is medium-sized. Specified time point: sample taken at primary tumor resection. The donors, 60 to 80 patients with untreated early-stage non-small cell lung cancer, provided the samples. No cell sorting; template was whole RNA from tumor, lung tissue or PBMC. This CDR3 comprises 12 residues. V gave up 3 bases and J gave up 3 bases, with 6 bases separating them. Germline V gene data show CDR1 as SNHLY and CDR2 as FYNNEI. This sample is part of a study of spatial heterogeneity in lung cancer. MiXCR, applied by TCRdb to the 5' RACE reads, yields one record per CDR3 protein. The table includes some 21,000 distinct CDR3 sequences, under 5.5% detected once.

The TCR originated in a male donor with early-stage non-small cell lung cancer. V usage is TRBV2 and J usage is TRBJ2-7; D unclear. The sample here was PBMCs, taken at surgery. The CDR3 sequence: CASSDSYYEQYF. Written as DNA, the CDR3 is TGTGCCAGCAGTGACAGCTACTACGAGCAGTACTTC.